This T cell receptor (beta chain) was sequenced during a study of CD8 T cells in ankylosing spondylitis. This clonotype was seen repeatedly, ten times or more. No antigen is known for it. Making use of molecular barcodes, quantitative 5'-RACE generated TCR beta libraries. MiXCR, applied by TCRdb to the 5' RACE reads, yields one record per CDR3 protein. In the table there are 210,000 or so distinct CDR3 sequences, about a quarter of which are singletons. The CDR3 length is 12 residues. The germline gives CDR1 DFQATT, CDR2 SNEGSKA (reference sequence). Deletions cut 6 bases from V and 6 bases from J, with 14 bases between. The study's findings and limits: A TCR beta motif of roughly 8 highly homologous variants appeared characteristic of ankylosing spondylitis blood. Disease-linked clones were CD8+ and relatively rare in peripheral blood.

The source is a male donor with ankylosing spondylitis or in good health (not recorded which). This chain joins TRBV20-1 and TRBJ1-1; the D is unclear. Sample: blood, either unsorted or a sorted T cell fraction (not recorded which). The CDR3 bases are TGCAGTGCGCGCCGGGATAGATCTGAAGCTTTCTTT. As protein: CSARRDRSEAFF.